This TCR beta chain was recorded in a study of neurological immune-mediated disorders. At the level of the study: For the 34 multiple sclerosis patients, the disease was relapsing-remitting in some 31 and secondary progressive in 3.

Trimming took 4 bases from V and 9 from J, leaving 16 bases between them. This CDR3 comprises 14 residues. Germline V CDR1 and CDR2: SNHLY, FYNNEI. Study-wide points: None of the CDR3 amino acid sequences in expanded clones turned up in more than one subject, which points to private repertoires in all groups. The multiple sclerosis repertoire cluster had no association with any clinical or MRI feature.

The unsorted libraries were produced from 2 million PBMCs held at -80 C. TCRdb independently ran MiXCR on the 5' RACE reads; one entry per CDR3 protein. The sample has roughly 59,000 distinct CDR3 sequences, approximately 5.3% seen once. This clonotype was found many times. Its antigen is undetermined. The sample comprised PBMCs. The chain carries TRBV2 and TRBJ2-1; D is perhaps TRBD2 (5 bases). This TCR was sampled from a human donor with multiple sclerosis. The donor label of this sample is uncertain. Written as DNA, the CDR3 is TGTGCCAGCAGTGTAGGGCTAATCGGAGGTGAGCAGTTCTTC. This codes for CASSVGLIGGEQFF.